The next 21 T cell receptor beta chains were all read from a single sample in a study of blood T cells in healthy people across ages. Next came a second PCR, run for about 7 to 12 cycles, which used a sample-barcoded 5' primer along with a J-beta primer mix. TCRdb recomputed calls from the 5' RACE reads with MiXCR, one row per CDR3 protein. This sample has under 2,000,000 distinct CDR3 sequences; about 50% occur once, and the top ten carry about 2.1%. Sequenced: blood. These TCRs come from a woman aged 40-49 years in good health.

The CDR3 loop is CASSATGAGLAKNIQYF. The CDR3 region has the DNA TGTGCCAGCAGCGCAACTGGAGCGGGCCTAGCCAAAAACATTCAGTACTTC. This chain joins TRBV9 and TRBJ2-4; perhaps TRBD2 as D (6 bases). The V gene lost 3 bases and the J gene lost 0 bases, with 16 bases spanning the gap. Germline V lookup: CDR1 SGDLS, CDR2 YYNGEE. The CDR3 sequence is 17 residues long.

The rearrangement uses TRBV7-9 and TRBJ1-1, with D unclear. V was trimmed by 3 bases and J by 4 bases, leaving 6 bases between them. There are 12 residues in the CDR3. Germline V lookup: CDR1 SEHNR, CDR2 FQNEAQ (reference sequence). CDR3 sequence (DNA): TGTGCCAGCAGCTTTGAGGTCACTGAAGCTTTCTTT. Protein sequence: CASSFEVTEAFF.

The chain combines TRBV6-2 or TRBV6-3 with TRBJ2-1, with TRBD1 matching 11 bases. Trimming at V came to 4 bases and at J to 5 bases, leaving 10 bases not matched to a gene. This CDR3 comprises 17 residues. Per the germline V gene, CDR1 is MNHEY and CDR2 is SVGEGT. The CDR3 region has the DNA TGTGCCAGCAGTTCGGGACAGGGGGTGGTAACGAACAATGAGCAGTTCTTC. Its translation is CASSSGQGVVTNNEQFF.

This clonotype was seen more than once but under ten times. The rearrangement links TRBV7-2 to TRBJ2-5; 15 bases fit TRBD2. Germline CDR1 reads SGHTA; CDR2 reads FQGNSA. J was trimmed by 3 bases and V by 1 base; bases with no gene match: 6. The CDR3 sequence is 18 residues long. Here the CDR3 reads CASSLGGLAGGLKETQYF. Here the CDR3 DNA reads TGTGCCAGCAGCTTAGGGGGACTAGCGGGGGGTCTTAAAGAGACCCAGTACTTC.

This clonotype was detected a few times. The chain combines TRBV13 with TRBJ2-5, with 8 bases fitting TRBD2. V lost 7 bases and J lost 5; bases outside the gene matches: 6. This CDR3 contains 13 residues. Germline V gene lookup returns CDR1 PRHDT and CDR2 FYEKMQ (reference sequence). The CDR3 DNA reads TGTGCCAGCAAGACGGGGGGGATGGAGACCCAGTACTTC. Protein sequence: CASKTGGMETQYF.

V gene TRBV29-1 combines with J gene TRBJ2-3; 8 positions agree with TRBD1. The germline CDR1 and CDR2 sequences are SQVTM and ANQGSEA. Unmatched junction bases numbered 10, after V lost 4 bases and J lost 7 bases. The CDR3 extends over 14 amino acids. In DNA form, the CDR3 reads TGCAGCGTTGCCGGGACAGGTGCCCTCTATACGCAGTATTTT. It yields the protein CSVAGTGALYTQYF.

This clonotype was seen a handful of times. The chain combines TRBV27 with TRBJ2-1; no clear D gene. The CDR3 has 11 residues. Trimming cost V 7 bases and J 7 bases, with 8 bases left between them. Germline V lookup: CDR1 MNHEY, CDR2 SMNVEV (reference sequence). The CDR3 sequence is CASTERNEQFF. CDR3 sequence (DNA): TGTGCCAGCACTGAGAGGAATGAGCAGTTCTTC.

This clonotype appeared a single time. The J gene is TRBJ1-1, the V gene TRBV7-2; TRBD1 matches 8 bases. The J segment lost 1 base and the V segment lost 7 bases, leaving 2 bases of the junction unmatched. The CDR3 loop spans 13 amino acids. The V gene's germline CDR1 is SGHTA and CDR2 FQGNSA. DNA of the CDR3: TGTGCCAGCATGGGACAGGCGAACACTGAAGCTTTCTTT. Its translation: CASMGQANTEAFF.

This clonotype appeared once. V and J are TRBV7-9 and TRBJ2-5; weak D call: TRBD1 (5 bases). V lost 6 bases to trimming and J lost 2 bases, with 16 bases between them. This CDR3 is 15 amino acids long. Germline CDR1 and CDR2: SEHNR and FQNEAQ (reference sequence). CDR3 coding DNA: TGTGCCAGCAGAACGACTCCAGGGCTTCAAGAGACCCAGTACTTC. Residues: CASRTTPGLQETQYF.

CDR3 coding DNA: TGTGCCAGCAGCCCCAGGGGGACAGTGGACTATGGCTACACCTTC. Translated: CASSPRGTVDYGYTF. This chain connects TRBV7-9 to TRBJ1-2; TRBD1 matches 7 bases. The germline gives CDR1 SEHNR, CDR2 FQNEAQ (reference sequence). V was pared by 5 bases and J by 3 bases, with 9 bases of the junction left unmatched. The CDR3 length is 15 residues.

The CDR3 coding sequence is TGTGCCAGCAGCTGGGGACCCGGGACAGGGGATACTATTCAGTACTTC. The encoded protein is CASSWGPGTGDTIQYF. The gene calls are TRBV5-5 and TRBJ2-4, with 10 bases lining up with TRBD1. V trimming: 3 bases; J trimming: 10 bases; junction bases outside the gene matches: 13. The CDR3 loop spans 16 amino acids. The germline CDR1 and CDR2 sequences are SGHKS and YYEKEE (reference sequence). The full variable domain, rest sourced from reference TRBV5-5 and TRBJ2-4, is DAGVTQSPTHLIKTRGQQVTLRCSPISGHKSVSWYQQVLGQGPQFIFQYYEKEERGRGNFPDRFSARQFPNYSSELNVNALLLGDSALYLCASSWGPGTGDTIQYFGAGTRLSVL.

This clonotype was recorded a few times. The chain joins TRBV20-1 to TRBJ2-7, with TRBD1 matching over 9 bases. Trimming cost V 1 base and J 4 bases; bases outside gene matches: 5. Germline V CDR1 and CDR2: DFQATT, SNEGSKA (reference sequence). This CDR3 is 14 amino acids long. CDR3 sequence (DNA): TGCAGTGCTAGAGGCGGGACAGGGCCATACGAGCAGTACTTC. Protein product: CSARGGTGPYEQYF.

V and J are TRBV25-1 and TRBJ2-5, with D possibly being TRBD1 or TRBD2 (5 bases each). The CDR3 runs 15 residues. Germline V CDR1 and CDR2: MGHDK, SYGVNS. The V end was cut by 2 bases, the J end by 2 bases, with 12 bases between. The CDR3 reads CASSEHGAPQETQYF. The CDR3 region has the DNA TGTGCCAGCAGTGAACACGGGGCACCACAAGAGACCCAGTACTTC.

The rearrangement uses TRBV13 and TRBJ2-7; 7 nucleotides line up with TRBD1. The CDR3 extends over 15 amino acids. Germline assignment: CDR1 PRHDT and CDR2 FYEKMQ (reference sequence). V was clipped by 5 bases and J by 6 bases; unmatched bases: 13. In DNA, the CDR3 is TGTGCCAGCAGCCCGCAAACGGGACAGTTGTTCGAGCAGTACTTC. It specifies CASSPQTGQLFEQYF.

The genes are TRBV3-1 and TRBJ2-5; weak D call: TRBD1 (6 bases). CDR1 is LGHDT, CDR2 YNNKEL, per germline (reference sequence). V dropped 0 bases and J dropped 0 bases, with 11 bases sitting between them. The CDR3 runs to 16 residues. In nucleotides, the CDR3 is TGTGCCAGCAGCCAAGATCGGGACACGTACCAAGAGACCCAGTACTTC. Translating it yields CASSQDRDTYQETQYF.

CDR3 amino acids: CASSQEWLDSYNGYTF. In DNA, the CDR3 is TGCGCCAGCAGCCAAGAATGGCTGGACAGCTATAATGGCTACACCTTC. The V gene is TRBV4-3, the J gene TRBJ1-2; weak D call: TRBD1 (6 bases). The length of the CDR3 is 16 residues. Germline-derived CDR1 and CDR2 are LGHNA and YSLEER. V was cut by 0 bases and J by 6 bases, with 17 bases left in between.

This clonotype was counted a single time. The chain carries TRBV28 and TRBJ1-2, with D possibly TRBD1 on 5 matching bases. The CDR3 has 13 residues. Germline lookup yields CDR1 MDHEN and CDR2 SYDVKM. V was pared by 8 bases and J by 4 bases, with 14 bases between. Here the CDR3 reads CASSRDWVYGYTF. In DNA form, the CDR3 reads TGTGCCAGCTCCCGGGACTGGGTCTATGGCTACACCTTC.

V usage is TRBV9 and J usage is TRBJ2-2; possibly TRBD1 or TRBD2 for D (5 bases each). Germline lookup yields CDR1 SGDLS and CDR2 YYNGEE. This CDR3 region has 16 residues. The V end was cut by 3 bases, the J end by 4 bases, with 16 bases between. The CDR3: CASSDGSRGGTGELFF. Here the CDR3 DNA reads TGTGCCAGCAGCGATGGGTCCCGTGGGGGCACCGGGGAGCTGTTTTTT. Drawing the rest from reference TRBV9 and TRBJ2-2, the complete variable domain is DSGVTQTPKHLITATGQRVTLRCSPRSGDLSVYWYQQSLDQGLQFLIQYYNGEERAKGNILERFSAQQFPDLHSELNLSSLELGDSALYFCASSDGSRGGTGELFFGEGSRLTVL.

The genes are TRBV5-1 and TRBJ1-1, with 9 bases that match TRBD1. V lost 5 bases to trimming and J lost 5 bases; unmatched junction nucleotides: 13. In germline, CDR1 is SGHRS, CDR2 YFSETQ. CDR3 size: 16 residues. The DNA for the CDR3 is TGCGCCAGCAGACCTATTCCGGGACAGGGAGATACTGAAGCTTTCTTT. This sequence encodes CASRPIPGQGDTEAFF. Full variable domain (rest looked up from reference TRBV5-1 and TRBJ1-1): KAGVTQTPRYLIKTRGQQVTLSCSPISGHRSVSWYQQTPGQGLQFLFEYFSETQRNKGNFPGRFSGRQFSNSRSEMNVSTLELGDSALYLCASRPIPGQGDTEAFFGQGTRLTVV.

This rearrangement joins TRBV4-3 to TRBJ2-7; D may correspond to TRBD1 or TRBD2 (5 bases each). The CDR3 sequence is 16 residues long. V lost 0 bases and J lost 3, with 15 bases in between. The germline V gene has CDR1 LGHNA and CDR2 YSLEER. CDR3 loop: CASSQDPPGTFYEQYF. The CDR3 region has the DNA TGCGCCAGCAGCCAAGATCCGCCAGGGACGTTCTACGAGCAGTACTTC.

In this sample, this clonotype turned up a few times. The chain uses TRBV4-2 and TRBJ2-1; D is perhaps TRBD1 (6 bases). CDR1 is LGHNA and CDR2 is YNFKEQ in the germline V gene. Trimming left V 1 base short and J 7 bases short, with 14 bases between. This CDR3 spans 15 amino acids. The CDR3 DNA reads as TGTGCCAGCAGCCAAGTAACTCAGGGGAATAATGAGCAGTTCTTC. It encodes CASSQVTQGNNEQFF.